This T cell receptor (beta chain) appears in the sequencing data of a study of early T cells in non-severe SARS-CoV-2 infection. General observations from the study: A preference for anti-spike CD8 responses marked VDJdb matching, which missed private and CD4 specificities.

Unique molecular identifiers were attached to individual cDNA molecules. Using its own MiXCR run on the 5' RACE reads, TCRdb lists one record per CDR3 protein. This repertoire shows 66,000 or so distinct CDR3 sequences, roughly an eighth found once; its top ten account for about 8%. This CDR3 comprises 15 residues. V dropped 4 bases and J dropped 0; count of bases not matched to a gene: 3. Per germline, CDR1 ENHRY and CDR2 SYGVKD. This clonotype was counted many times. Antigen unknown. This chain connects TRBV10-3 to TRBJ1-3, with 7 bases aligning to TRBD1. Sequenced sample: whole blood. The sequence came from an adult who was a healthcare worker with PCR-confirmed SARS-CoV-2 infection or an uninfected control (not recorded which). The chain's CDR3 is CAISGGQLSGNTIYF. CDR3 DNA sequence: TGTGCCATCAGTGGGGGACAGCTCTCTGGAAACACCATATATTTT.